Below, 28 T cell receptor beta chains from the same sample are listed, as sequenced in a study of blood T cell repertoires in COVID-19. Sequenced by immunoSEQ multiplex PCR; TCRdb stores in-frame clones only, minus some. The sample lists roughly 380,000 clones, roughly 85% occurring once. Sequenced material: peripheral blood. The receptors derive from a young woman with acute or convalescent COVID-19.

The CDR3 protein is CASSGGPGDLGNTIYF. As DNA, the CDR3 is TGTGCCAGCAGTGGTGGGCCGGGGGACCTCGGAAACACCATATATTTT. V is TRBV2 and J is TRBJ1-3; possible D gene TRBD1, 5 bases. The CDR3 has 16 amino acids. Germline loops: CDR1 SNHLY, CDR2 FYNNEI. V was cut by 4 bases and J by 4 bases, with 17 bases left in between.

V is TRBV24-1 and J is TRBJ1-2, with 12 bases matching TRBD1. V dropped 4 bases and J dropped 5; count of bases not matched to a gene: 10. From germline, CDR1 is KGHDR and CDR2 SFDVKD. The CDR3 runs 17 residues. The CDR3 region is CATSDQLTGQGAYGYTF. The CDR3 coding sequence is TGTGCCACCAGTGACCAACTAACGGGACAGGGGGCGTATGGCTACACCTTC.

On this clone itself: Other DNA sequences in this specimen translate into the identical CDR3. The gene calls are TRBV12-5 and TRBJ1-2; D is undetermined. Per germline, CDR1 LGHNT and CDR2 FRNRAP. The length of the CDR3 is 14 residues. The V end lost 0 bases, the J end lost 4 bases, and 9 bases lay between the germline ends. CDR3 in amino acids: CASGLVTGSYGYTF. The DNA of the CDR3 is TGTGCTAGTGGTTTGGTAACGGGGAGCTATGGCTACACCTTC. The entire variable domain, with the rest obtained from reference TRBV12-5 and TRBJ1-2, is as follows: DARVTQTPRHKVTEMGQEVTMRCQPILGHNTVFWYRQTMMQGLELLAYFRNRAPLDDSGMPKDRFSAEMPDATLATLKIQPSEPRDSAVYFCASGLVTGSYGYTFGSGTRLTVV.

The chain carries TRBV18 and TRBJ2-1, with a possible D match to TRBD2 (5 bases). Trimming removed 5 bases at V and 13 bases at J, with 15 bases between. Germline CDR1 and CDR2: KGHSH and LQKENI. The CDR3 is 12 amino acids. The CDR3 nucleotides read TGTGCCAGCTCATCGGACTCGGCGGTACAGTTCTTC. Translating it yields CASSSDSAVQFF.

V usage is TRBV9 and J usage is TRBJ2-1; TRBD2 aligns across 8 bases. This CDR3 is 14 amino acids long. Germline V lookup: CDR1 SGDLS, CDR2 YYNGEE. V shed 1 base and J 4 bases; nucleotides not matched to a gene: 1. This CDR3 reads CASSVSGGYNEQFF. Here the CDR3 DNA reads TGTGCCAGCAGCGTAAGCGGGGGTTACAATGAGCAGTTCTTC.

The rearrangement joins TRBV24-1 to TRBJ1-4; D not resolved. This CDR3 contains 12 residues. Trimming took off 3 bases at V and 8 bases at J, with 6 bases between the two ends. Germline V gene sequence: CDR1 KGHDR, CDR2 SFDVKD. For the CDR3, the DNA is TGTGCCACCAGTGATGACGGGGAAAAACTGTTTTTT. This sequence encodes CATSDDGEKLFF.

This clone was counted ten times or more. For the CDR3, the DNA is TGTGCCAGCAGTTTGACTAGCGGGGGATATGAGACCCAGTACTTC. As protein: CASSLTSGGYETQYF. The chain employs TRBV6-2 or TRBV6-3 and TRBJ2-5, with TRBD2 identical over 12 bases. Unmatched junction bases numbered 5, after V lost 4 bases and J lost 5 bases. There are 15 residues in the CDR3. Germline V CDR1 and CDR2: MNHEY, SVGEGT.

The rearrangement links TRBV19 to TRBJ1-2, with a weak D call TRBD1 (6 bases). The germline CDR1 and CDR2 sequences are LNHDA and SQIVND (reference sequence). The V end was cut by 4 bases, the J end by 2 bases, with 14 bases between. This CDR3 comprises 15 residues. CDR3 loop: CASSTQRGGNYGYTF. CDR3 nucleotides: TGTGCCAGTAGTACCCAGAGGGGGGGGAACTATGGCTACACCTTC.

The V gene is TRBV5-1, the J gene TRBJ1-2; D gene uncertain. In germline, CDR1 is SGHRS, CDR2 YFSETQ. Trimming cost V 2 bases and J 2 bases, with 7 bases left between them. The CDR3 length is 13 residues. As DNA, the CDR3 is TGCGCCAGCAGCTTAAGCAGGAACTATGGCTACACCTTC. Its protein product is CASSLSRNYGYTF.

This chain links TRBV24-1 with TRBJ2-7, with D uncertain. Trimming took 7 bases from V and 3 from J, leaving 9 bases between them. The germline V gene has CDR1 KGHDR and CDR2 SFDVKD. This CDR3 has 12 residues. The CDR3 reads CATSGGNYEQYF. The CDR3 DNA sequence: TGTGCCACCAGCGGCGGAAACTACGAGCAGTACTTC.

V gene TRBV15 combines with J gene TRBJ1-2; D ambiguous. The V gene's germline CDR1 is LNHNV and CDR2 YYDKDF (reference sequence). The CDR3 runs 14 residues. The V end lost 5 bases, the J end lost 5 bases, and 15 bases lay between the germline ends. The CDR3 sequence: CATSAEVFGYGYTF. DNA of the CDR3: TGTGCCACCAGCGCTGAGGTTTTTGGGTATGGCTACACCTTC.

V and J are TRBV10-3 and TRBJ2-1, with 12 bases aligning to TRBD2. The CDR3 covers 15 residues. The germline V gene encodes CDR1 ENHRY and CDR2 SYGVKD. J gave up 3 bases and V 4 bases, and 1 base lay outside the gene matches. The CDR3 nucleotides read TGTGCCATCAGTGGGACTAGCGGGGACTACAATGAGCAGTTCTTC. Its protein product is CAISGTSGDYNEQFF.

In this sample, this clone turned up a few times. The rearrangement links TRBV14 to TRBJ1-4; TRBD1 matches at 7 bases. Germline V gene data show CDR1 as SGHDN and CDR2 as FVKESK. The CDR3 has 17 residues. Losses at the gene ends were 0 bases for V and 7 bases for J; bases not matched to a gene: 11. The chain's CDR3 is CASSQDWAGGRREKLFF. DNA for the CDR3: TGTGCCAGCAGCCAAGATTGGGCAGGGGGACGACGTGAAAAACTGTTTTTT.

The CDR3 region is CASSLETGLNSPLHF. The CDR3 DNA follows: TGCGCCAGCAGCTTAGAGACGGGTCTAAATTCACCCCTCCACTTT. The chain links TRBV5-1 to TRBJ1-6; no firm D call. From germline, CDR1 is SGHRS and CDR2 YFSETQ. The CDR3 contains 15 residues. The V end was cut by 2 bases, the J end by 7 bases, with 13 bases between.

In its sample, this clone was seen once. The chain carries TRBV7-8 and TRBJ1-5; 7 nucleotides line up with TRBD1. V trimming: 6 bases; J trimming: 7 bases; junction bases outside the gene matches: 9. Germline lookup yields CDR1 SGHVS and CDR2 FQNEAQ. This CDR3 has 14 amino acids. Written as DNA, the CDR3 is TGTGCCAGCAGTGACAGGGCTATCTCACAGCCCCAGCATTTT. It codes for CASSDRAISQPQHF.

The CDR3 loop is CASSERGQGDQPQHF. The CDR3 coding sequence is TGTGCCAGCAGTGAAAGGGGACAGGGGGATCAGCCCCAGCATTTT. V and J are TRBV6-1 and TRBJ1-5; 11 positions agree with TRBD1. Trimming removed 2 bases from V and 5 bases from J; junction bases left unmatched: 2. The V gene's germline CDR1 is MNHNS and CDR2 SASEGT. The CDR3 runs to 15 residues.

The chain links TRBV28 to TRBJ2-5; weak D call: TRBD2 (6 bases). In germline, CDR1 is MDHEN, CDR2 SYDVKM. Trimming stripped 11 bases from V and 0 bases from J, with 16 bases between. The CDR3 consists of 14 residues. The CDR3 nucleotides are TGTGCCGGCTCCCGGGCGGGAAACCAAGAGACCCAGTACTTC. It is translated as CAGSRAGNQETQYF.

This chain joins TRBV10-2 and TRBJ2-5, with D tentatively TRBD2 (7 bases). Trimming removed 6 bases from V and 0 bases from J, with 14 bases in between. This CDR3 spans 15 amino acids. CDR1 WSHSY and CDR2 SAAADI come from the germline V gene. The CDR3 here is CASREGGDYQETQYF. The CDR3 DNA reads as TGCGCCAGCAGAGAAGGGGGGGATTACCAAGAGACCCAGTACTTC.

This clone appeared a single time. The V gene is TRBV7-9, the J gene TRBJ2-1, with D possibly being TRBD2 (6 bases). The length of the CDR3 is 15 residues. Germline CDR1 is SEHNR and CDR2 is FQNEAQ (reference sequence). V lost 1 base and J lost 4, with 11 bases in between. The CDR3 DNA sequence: TGTGCCAGCAGCTTAGTTACCGGGAGTTACAATGAGCAGTTCTTC. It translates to CASSLVTGSYNEQFF.

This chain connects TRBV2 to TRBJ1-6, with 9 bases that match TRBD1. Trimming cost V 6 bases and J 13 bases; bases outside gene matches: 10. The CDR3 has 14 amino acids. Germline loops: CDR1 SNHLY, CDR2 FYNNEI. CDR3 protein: CASREDRGVGPLHF. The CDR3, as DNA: TGTGCCAGCAGGGAGGACAGGGGAGTGGGTCCCCTCCACTTT.

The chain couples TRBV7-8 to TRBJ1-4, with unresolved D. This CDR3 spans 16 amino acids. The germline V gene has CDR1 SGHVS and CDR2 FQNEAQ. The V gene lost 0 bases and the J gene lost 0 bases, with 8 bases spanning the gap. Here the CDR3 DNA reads TGTGCCAGCAGCTTAGCGCGTACCGCAACTAATGAAAAACTGTTTTTT. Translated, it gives CASSLARTATNEKLFF.

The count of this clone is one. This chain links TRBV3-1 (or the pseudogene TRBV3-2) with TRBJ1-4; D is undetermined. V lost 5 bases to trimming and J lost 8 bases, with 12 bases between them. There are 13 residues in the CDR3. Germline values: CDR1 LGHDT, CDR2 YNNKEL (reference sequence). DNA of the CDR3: TGTGCCAGCAGCGTACGAGGAGGAGAAAAACTGTTTTTT. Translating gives CASSVRGGEKLFF.

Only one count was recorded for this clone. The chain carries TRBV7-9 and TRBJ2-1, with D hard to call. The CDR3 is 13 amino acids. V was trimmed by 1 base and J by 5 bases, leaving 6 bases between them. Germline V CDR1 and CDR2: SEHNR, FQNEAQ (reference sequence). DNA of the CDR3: TGTGCCAGCAGCTTAGATCTAAACAATGAGCAGTTCTTC. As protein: CASSLDLNNEQFF.

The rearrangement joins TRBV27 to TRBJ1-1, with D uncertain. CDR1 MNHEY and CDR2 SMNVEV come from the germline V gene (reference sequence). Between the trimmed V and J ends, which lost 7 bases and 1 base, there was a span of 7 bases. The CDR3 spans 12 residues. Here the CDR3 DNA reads TGTGCCAGCAAGGAGGGGAACACTGAAGCTTTCTTT. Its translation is CASKEGNTEAFF.

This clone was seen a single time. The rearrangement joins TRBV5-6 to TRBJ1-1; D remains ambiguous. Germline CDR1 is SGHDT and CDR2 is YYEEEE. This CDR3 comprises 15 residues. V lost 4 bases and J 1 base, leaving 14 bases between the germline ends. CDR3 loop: CASSQPRLQNTEAFF. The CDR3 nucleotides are TGTGCCAGCAGCCAGCCCAGGCTGCAGAACACTGAAGCTTTCTTT.

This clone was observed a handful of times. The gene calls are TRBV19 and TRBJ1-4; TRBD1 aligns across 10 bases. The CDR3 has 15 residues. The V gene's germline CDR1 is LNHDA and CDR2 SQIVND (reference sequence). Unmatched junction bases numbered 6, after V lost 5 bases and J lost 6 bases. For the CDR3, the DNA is TGTGCCAGTAGTCCCGGGACAGGGGAGGATGAAAAACTGTTTTTT. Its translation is CASSPGTGEDEKLFF.

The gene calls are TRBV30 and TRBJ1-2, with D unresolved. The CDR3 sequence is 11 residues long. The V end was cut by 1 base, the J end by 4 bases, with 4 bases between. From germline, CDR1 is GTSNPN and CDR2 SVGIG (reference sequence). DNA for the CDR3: TGTGCCTGGAGTGGGCTCTATGGCTACACCTTC. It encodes CAWSGLYGYTF. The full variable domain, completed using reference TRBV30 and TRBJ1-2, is SQTIHQWPATLVQPVGSPLSLECTVEGTSNPNLYWYRQAAGRGLQLLFYSVGIGQISSEVPQNLSASRPQDRQFILSSKKLLLSDSGFYLCAWSGLYGYTFGSGTRLTVV.

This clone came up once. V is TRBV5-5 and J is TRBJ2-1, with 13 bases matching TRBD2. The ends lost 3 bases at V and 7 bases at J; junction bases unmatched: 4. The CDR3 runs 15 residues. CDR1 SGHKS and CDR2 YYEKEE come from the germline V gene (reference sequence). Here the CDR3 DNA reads TGTGCCAGCAGCTCCCCGGGACTAGCGGGGAATGAGCAGTTCTTC. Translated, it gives CASSSPGLAGNEQFF.